Below are 25 T cell receptor beta chains sequenced from a single sample in a study of T cells in Graves' hyperthyroidism and ophthalmopathy. Amplified TCR beta CDR3 regions derived from RNA transcripts. The HTBI set primed first-round TCR CDR3 RT-PCR. TCRdb independently ran MiXCR on the multiplex PCR reads; one entry per CDR3 protein. The sample has under 500,000 distinct CDR3 sequences; over 12% are singletons. The sample was blood. Receptors were obtained from a man in his fifties or sixties with Graves' ophthalmopathy.

This clonotype was found many times. The rearrangement uses TRBV7-9 and TRBJ2-7; TRBD2 matches 8 bases. The V and J ends lost 8 bases and 6 bases, in that order; junction bases with no gene match: 6. The CDR3 length is 12 residues. Germline V gene lookup returns CDR1 SEHNR and CDR2 FQNEAQ (reference sequence). The CDR3 DNA is TGTGCCAGCGCGGAGAGCGGGAGCGAGCAGTACTTC. Encoded protein: CASAESGSEQYF. Full variable domain (missing parts from reference TRBV7-9 and TRBJ2-7): DTGVSQNPRHKITKRGQNVTFRCDPISEHNRLYWYRQTLGQGPEFLTYFQNEAQLEKSRLLSDRFSAERPKGSFSTLEIQRTEQGDSAMYLCASAESGSEQYFGPGTRLTVT.

Remarks on this clonotype: The junction does not match germline at one end; this may be a read error. The V gene is TRBV6-5, the J gene TRBJ2-3, with D perhaps matching TRBD2 (6 bases). Germline loops: CDR1 MNHEY, CDR2 SVGAGI. This CDR3 region has 15 residues. CDR3 in DNA: TGTGCCAGCAGTTACTCTCGGGAGAGGGCAGATACGCGGTATTTT. It yields the protein CASSYSRERADTRYF.

This clonotype has a count of ten or more. CDR3 coding DNA: TGTGCCAGCACAGGGGCGGGTCGGTTAGCCAAAAACATTCAGTACTTC. As protein: CASTGAGRLAKNIQYF. This chain connects TRBV3-1 to TRBJ2-4; a possible D gene is TRBD1 (6 bases). Germline V gene sequence: CDR1 LGHDT, CDR2 YNNKEL (reference sequence). Trimming pared 7 bases from V and 0 bases from J, leaving 16 bases between. CDR3 length: 16 amino acids.

The J gene is TRBJ1-4, the V gene TRBV4-1, with TRBD1 identical over 9 bases. CDR1 is MGHRA and CDR2 is YSYEKL in the germline V gene. Trimming at V came to 4 bases and at J to 6 bases, leaving 6 bases not matched to a gene. The CDR3 is made up of 15 amino acids. The CDR3 nucleotides read TGCGCCAGCAGCCCACAGGGGGCGGTTGATGAAAAACTGTTTTTT. Protein: CASSPQGAVDEKLFF.

Notes on this clonotype: Germline is not matched at one junction end, which may reflect a read error. J is TRBJ2-5 and V is TRBV20-1; no reliable D call. Germline assignment: CDR1 DFQATT and CDR2 SNEGSKA (reference sequence). CDR3 length: 13 residues. The CDR3 region has the DNA TGCGGTGCTAGTCTCTCGGTACAAGAGACCCAGTACTTC. Protein product: CGASLSVQETQYF.

The chain combines TRBV12-3 or TRBV12-4 with TRBJ2-1; a possible D gene is TRBD2 (6 bases). Trimming stripped 7 bases from V and 10 bases from J, with 23 bases between. This CDR3 contains 15 residues. This CDR3 is CASKHPGTGDLEQFF. CDR3 bases: TGTGCCAGCAAACACCCCGGCACGGGAGACCTAGAGCAGTTCTTC.

This clonotype was picked up many times. V usage is TRBV11-2 and J usage is TRBJ2-1, with 9 bases matching TRBD1. The junction had 23 bases not matched to a gene; V was cut back by 5 bases and J by 3 bases. Germline V gene sequence: CDR1 SGHAT, CDR2 FQNNGV. The CDR3 has 21 amino acids. CDR3 residues: CASSRTTGTGRTGTGYNEQFF. The DNA of the CDR3 is TGTGCCAGCAGCAGGACCACCGGGACAGGGAGGACGGGGACGGGCTACAATGAGCAGTTCTTC.

The gene calls are TRBV10-3 and TRBJ2-7, with TRBD2 matching 12 bases. From germline, CDR1 is ENHRY and CDR2 SYGVKD. This CDR3 spans 14 amino acids. With V trimmed by 5 bases and J by 5 bases, 4 bases remained unmatched. In DNA, the CDR3 is TGTGCCATCAGTCTAGCGGGAGGGATGGACGAGCAGTACTTC. Its protein product is CAISLAGGMDEQYF.

In this sample, this clonotype turned up many times. The CDR3 nucleotides are TGCGCCAGCAGTCGAGGACAGGGAGAGGGGGAGACCCAGTACTTC. Its translation is CASSRGQGEGETQYF. The V gene is TRBV10-1, the J gene TRBJ2-5; TRBD1 agrees at 8 bases. CDR1 and CDR2 from the germline V gene are WNHNN and SYGVQD (reference sequence). V lost 5 bases, J lost 5 bases, and 10 bases stayed unmatched. The length of the CDR3 is 15 residues.

This clonotype was observed a few times. The genes are TRBV19 and TRBJ2-1; D call uncertain. V was pared by 6 bases and J by 9 bases, with 21 bases between. Germline CDR1 and CDR2: LNHDA and SQIVND (reference sequence). This CDR3 is 15 amino acids long. The CDR3 DNA reads TGTGCCAGTAGAAAAACCCATTTGGTAGTCAGTGAGCAGTTCTTC. Translated: CASRKTHLVVSEQFF.

At least ten counts were recorded for this clonotype. V gene TRBV5-1 combines with J gene TRBJ2-3; TRBD2 matches 13 bases. Unmatched junction bases numbered 16, after V lost 5 bases and J lost 1 base. Per the germline V gene, CDR1 is SGHRS and CDR2 is YFSETQ. The length of the CDR3 is 20 residues. CDR3 residues: CASRISGLAGRRRGTDTQYF. The CDR3 DNA follows: TGCGCCAGCAGGATTTCGGGACTAGCGGGAAGGCGGAGGGGCACAGATACGCAGTATTTT. Complete variable domain (other parts from reference TRBV5-1 and TRBJ2-3): KAGVTQTPRYLIKTRGQQVTLSCSPISGHRSVSWYQQTPGQGLQFLFEYFSETQRNKGNFPGRFSGRQFSNSRSEMNVSTLELGDSALYLCASRISGLAGRRRGTDTQYFGPGTRLTVL.

The chain recombines TRBV12-3 or TRBV12-4 with TRBJ1-1; D unresolved. Trimming removed 2 bases at V and 1 base at J, with 8 bases between. The CDR3 totals 14 residues. This CDR3 is CASSLFGPNTEAFF. The CDR3 region has the DNA TGTGCCAGCAGTTTATTCGGACCGAACACTGAAGCTTTCTTT.

This clonotype occurred once. The chain recombines TRBV7-3 with TRBJ1-4; 7 positions match TRBD1. V was clipped by 7 bases and J by 4 bases; unmatched bases: 6. CDR3 length: 14 residues. Germline-derived CDR1 and CDR2 are SGHTA and FQGTGA. This CDR3 is CASTRDSLNEKLFF. The CDR3 DNA follows: TGTGCCAGCACCCGGGACAGCCTTAATGAAAAACTGTTTTTT.

Ten or more counts support this clonotype. The V call is TRBV28, the J call TRBJ2-7, with D possibly being TRBD1 (6 bases). The CDR3 contains 15 residues. The germline V gene encodes CDR1 MDHEN and CDR2 SYDVKM. Trimming cost V 3 bases and J 2 bases, with 14 bases left between them. Written as DNA, the CDR3 is TGTGCCAGCAGTTTTACAGGGCACACAACCTACGAGCAGTACTTC. Translating gives CASSFTGHTTYEQYF.

This clonotype was counted a few times. The gene calls are TRBV11-2 and TRBJ2-2; the match to TRBD2 covers 7 bases. Germline V gene lookup returns CDR1 SGHAT and CDR2 FQNNGV. This CDR3 has 15 amino acids. With V trimmed by 5 bases and J by 6 bases, 9 bases remained unmatched. CDR3 in DNA: TGTGCCAGCAGCCAGGGACTAATTATGTCCGGGGAGCTGTTTTTT. It translates to CASSQGLIMSGELFF.

The chain combines TRBV27 with TRBJ2-7; 14 nucleotides line up with TRBD2. In germline, CDR1 is MNHEY, CDR2 SMNVEV (reference sequence). Losses at the gene ends were 3 bases for V and 3 bases for J; bases not matched to a gene: 7. The CDR3 spans 17 residues. The CDR3 DNA is TGTGCCAGCAGTTTTTCTTCGGGACTAGCGGGAGACTACGAGCAGTACTTC. This encodes CASSFSSGLAGDYEQYF.

This clonotype was observed at least ten times. V gene TRBV28 combines with J gene TRBJ2-7, with 8 bases aligning to TRBD2. Trimming took 3 bases from V and 5 from J; bases not matched to a gene: 9. CDR1 is MDHEN and CDR2 is SYDVKM in the germline V gene. CDR3 length: 15 amino acids. The CDR3: CASSLTRLAKNEQYF. The CDR3 nucleotides read TGTGCCAGCAGTTTGACACGACTAGCGAAAAACGAGCAGTACTTC.

This clonotype was seen many times. This chain connects TRBV12-3 or TRBV12-4 to TRBJ2-1; D is ambiguous. With 6 bases removed from V and 8 bases from J, the gap between germline ends came to 8 bases. This CDR3 is 11 amino acids long. This chain's CDR3 is CASSSIYEQFF. DNA of the CDR3: TGTGCCAGCAGCTCTATCTATGAGCAGTTCTTC.

This clonotype was seen many times. The genes are TRBV19 and TRBJ1-1; D is unclear. Germline CDR1 reads LNHDA; CDR2 reads SQIVND (reference sequence). The V gene lost 6 bases and the J gene lost 7 bases, with 9 bases spanning the gap. The CDR3 covers 11 residues. The chain's CDR3 is CASRAIYEAFF. The CDR3 coding sequence is TGTGCCAGTAGAGCGATTTATGAAGCTTTCTTT.

This clonotype occurred many times. This rearrangement joins TRBV11-2 to TRBJ2-6; 7 nucleotides line up with TRBD1. The CDR3 is 19 residues long. The V gene end was trimmed by 3 bases and the J gene end by 0 bases; junction bases not matched to a gene: 11. Germline CDR1 reads SGHAT; CDR2 reads FQNNGV. The CDR3 spells CASSFPKQGPSSGANVLTF. The CDR3 coding sequence is TGTGCCAGCAGCTTCCCCAAACAGGGGCCCAGCTCTGGGGCCAACGTCCTGACTTTC.

This clonotype was recorded at least ten times. The chain uses TRBV30 and TRBJ2-5; no reliable D call. V gave up 8 bases and J gave up 2 bases, with 12 bases separating them. CDR3 length: 12 amino acids. Germline assignment: CDR1 GTSNPN and CDR2 SVGIG (reference sequence). CDR3 in amino acids: CAHNAGQETQYF. As DNA, the CDR3 is TGTGCCCATAATGCCGGACAAGAGACCCAGTACTTC.

This clonotype was seen ten or more times. The J gene is TRBJ1-1, the V gene TRBV10-3, with 7 bases that match TRBD1. Per the germline V gene, CDR1 is ENHRY and CDR2 is SYGVKD. V was clipped by 7 bases and J by 1 base; unmatched bases: 3. The CDR3 sequence is 13 residues long. In DNA, the CDR3 is TGTGCCATCAAGGGACAGACGAACACTGAAGCTTTCTTT. Translation gives CAIKGQTNTEAFF.

Ten or more counts support this clonotype. The V and J genes are TRBV20-1 and TRBJ2-3; D might be TRBD1 or TRBD2, each matching 5 bases. The CDR3 spans 15 residues. V lost 1 base to trimming and J lost 4 bases, with 15 bases between them. Germline V CDR1 and CDR2: DFQATT, SNEGSKA (reference sequence). As DNA, the CDR3 is TGCAGTGCTAGAGTGGGGGTGATTAATTCAGATACGCAGTATTTT. Its protein is CSARVGVINSDTQYF.

This clonotype has only a few counts. The gene calls are TRBV6-1 and TRBJ1-6; no firm D call. The V gene's germline CDR1 is MNHNS and CDR2 SASEGT. V dropped 8 bases and J dropped 1 base, with 6 bases sitting between them. CDR3 size: 13 residues. Here the CDR3 DNA reads TGTGCCAGCGAGACGTCCTATAATTCACCCCTCCACTTT. This gives the protein CASETSYNSPLHF.

The sample holds many counts of this clonotype. This CDR3 reads CATSNRWGRGSGRNEQFF. The CDR3, as DNA: TGTGCCACCAGCAATAGATGGGGAAGAGGGAGCGGGAGGAATGAGCAGTTCTTC. The chain recombines TRBV15 with TRBJ2-1; 9 nucleotides match TRBD2. Germline CDR1 LNHNV, CDR2 YYDKDF (reference sequence). The junction had 17 bases not matched to a gene; V was cut back by 4 bases and J by 7 bases. The CDR3 is made up of 18 amino acids.